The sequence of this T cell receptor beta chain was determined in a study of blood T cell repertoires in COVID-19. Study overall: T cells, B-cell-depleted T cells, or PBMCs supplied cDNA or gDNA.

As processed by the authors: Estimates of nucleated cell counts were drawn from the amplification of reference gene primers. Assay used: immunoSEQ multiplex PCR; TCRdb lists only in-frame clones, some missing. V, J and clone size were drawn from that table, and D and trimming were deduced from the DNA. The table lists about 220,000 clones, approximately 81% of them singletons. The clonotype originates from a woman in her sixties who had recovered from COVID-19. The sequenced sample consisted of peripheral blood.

This CDR3 reads CASSWKQGSEYEKLFF. For the CDR3, the DNA is TGTGCCAGCAGTTGGAAACAGGGTTCGGAATACGAAAAACTGTTTTTT. The V and J genes are TRBV13 and TRBJ1-4; perhaps TRBD1 as D (6 bases). Per the germline V gene, CDR1 is PRHDT and CDR2 is FYEKMQ (reference sequence). Trimming took off 6 bases at V and 8 bases at J, with 22 bases between the two ends. The CDR3 extends over 16 amino acids.